Listed here is a single TCR beta chain. The source of the sample is a study of blood T cell repertoires in COVID-19. V shed 2 bases, J shed 2 bases, and the junction held 9 bases outside the gene matches. The CDR3 extends over 17 amino acids. Germline V gives CDR1 SGHTA, CDR2 FQGTGA. As originally analysed: Counts of nucleated cells, estimated from reference gene primer amplification, were obtained. The method was immunoSEQ multiplex PCR; TCRdb's version includes in-frame clones alone and lacks a portion of them. For V, J and clone size, that table is used; D and trimming come from the DNA. The profile covers 150,000 to 200,000 clones, with roughly 85% appearing a single time and about 9.6% taken by the ten largest.

The sequence was obtained from a man over 45 with active or convalescent COVID-19. Sequencing was carried out using peripheral blood. This chain connects TRBV7-3 to TRBJ2-3; TRBD2 matches 8 bases. The CDR3 nucleotides are TGTGCCAGCAGCTTAGGTCGAGCGGGGGCTAACACAGATACGCAGTATTTT. This codes for CASSLGRAGANTDTQYF.